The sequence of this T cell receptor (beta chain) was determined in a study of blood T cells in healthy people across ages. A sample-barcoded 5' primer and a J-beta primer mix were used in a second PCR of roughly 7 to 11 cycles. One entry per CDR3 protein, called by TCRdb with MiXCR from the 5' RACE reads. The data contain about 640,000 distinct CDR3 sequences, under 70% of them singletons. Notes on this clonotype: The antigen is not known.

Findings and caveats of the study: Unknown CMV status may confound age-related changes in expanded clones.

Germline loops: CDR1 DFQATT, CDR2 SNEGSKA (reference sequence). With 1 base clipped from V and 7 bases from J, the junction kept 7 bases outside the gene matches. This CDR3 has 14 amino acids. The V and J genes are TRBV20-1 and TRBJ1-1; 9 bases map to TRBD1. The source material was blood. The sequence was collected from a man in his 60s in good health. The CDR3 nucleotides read TGCAGTGCTAGAGTTGGGACAGGGTATCGTGAAGCTTTCTTT. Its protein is CSARVGTGYREAFF.